The rows below give T cell receptor beta chains drawn from one sample of a study of STAT5B mutations in CD4+ large granular lymphocyte leukemia. Profiling relied on immunoSEQ multiplex PCR, and the TCRdb table lists in-frame clones only, not all of them. The table shows some 23,000 clones, with around three quarters occurring only once. Sequencing used CD4+ T cells from blood buffy coats. Receptors were obtained from a human donor in good health. The CDR3 runs from the conserved cysteine through the conserved F or W. A D gene is named only where the DNA matches it firmly. The listing skips clone size in some rows; elsewhere it reads once, few, many or a size class.

d_gene: -
j_gene: TRBJ2-4
v_gene: TRBV11-2
abundance: few
CDR3aa: CASSLQLAKNIQYF
CDR3nt: TGTGCCAGCAGCTTACAGCTAGCCAAAAACATTCAGTACTTC

d_gene: -
j_gene: TRBJ1-4
v_gene: TRBV5-4
abundance: once
CDR3aa: CASSFGLGYGEKLFF
CDR3nt: TGTGCCAGCAGCTTCGGTCTGGGGTACGGTGAAAAACTGTTTTTT

d_gene: -
j_gene: TRBJ1-6
v_gene: TRBV6-6
abundance: -
CDR3aa: CASSDRWSSSPLHF
CDR3nt: TGTGCCAGCAGTGACCGGTGGAGTAGTTCACCCCTCCACTTT

d_gene: TRBD1
j_gene: TRBJ1-6
v_gene: TRBV28
abundance: -
CDR3aa: CASSPTGQGYSPLHF
CDR3nt: TGTGCCAGCAGTCCGACGGGACAGGGTTACTCACCCCTCCACTTT

d_gene: TRBD2
j_gene: TRBJ2-3
v_gene: TRBV6-1
abundance: -
CDR3aa: CASSEALTGGPGDTQYF
CDR3nt: TGTGCCAGCAGTGAAGCTCTTACGGGAGGACCTGGAGATACGCAGTATTTT

d_gene: TRBD2
j_gene: TRBJ2-7
v_gene: TRBV11-2
abundance: -
CDR3aa: CASSLGSGTRREQYF
CDR3nt: TGTGCCAGCAGCTTAGGTAGCGGGACACGGAGGGAGCAGTACTTC

d_gene: -
j_gene: TRBJ2-1
v_gene: TRBV11-1
abundance: -
CDR3aa: CASSFGTAASNEQFF
CDR3nt: TGTGCCAGCAGCTTTGGGACGGCCGCCTCCAATGAGCAGTTCTTC

d_gene: TRBD1
j_gene: TRBJ1-1
v_gene: TRBV28
abundance: -
CDR3aa: CASSHRDRGTEAFF
CDR3nt: TGTGCCAGCAGCCACCGGGACAGAGGCACTGAAGCTTTCTTT

d_gene: TRBD1
j_gene: TRBJ1-2
v_gene: TRBV4-1
abundance: few
CDR3aa: CASSQEGTGLGYTF
CDR3nt: TGCGCCAGCAGCCAAGAAGGGACAGGGCTGGGCTACACCTTC

d_gene: -
j_gene: TRBJ1-3
v_gene: TRBV4-1
abundance: few
CDR3aa: CASSQVDMGLLSGNTIYF
CDR3nt: TGCGCCAGCAGCCAAGTTGATATGGGGCTACTTTCTGGAAACACCATATATTTT

d_gene: TRBD1
j_gene: TRBJ1-4
v_gene: TRBV4-2
abundance: -
CDR3aa: CASSQDVGGGKLFF
CDR3nt: TGTGCCAGCAGCCAAGATGTAGGGGGCGGAAAACTGTTTTTT

d_gene: -
j_gene: TRBJ1-1
v_gene: TRBV29-1
abundance: once
CDR3aa: CSVVPGRGAFF
CDR3nt: TGCAGCGTTGTCCCGGGAAGGGGAGCTTTCTTT

d_gene: -
j_gene: TRBJ1-2
v_gene: TRBV28
abundance: -
CDR3aa: CASSLGRAAGYTF
CDR3nt: TGTGCCAGCAGTTTGGGCAGAGCGGCTGGCTACACCTTC

d_gene: -
j_gene: TRBJ1-6
v_gene: TRBV6-5
abundance: few
CDR3aa: CASSPTGDSPLHF
CDR3nt: TGTGCCAGCAGCCCGACTGGTGATTCACCCCTCCACTTT

d_gene: -
j_gene: TRBJ1-2
v_gene: TRBV28
abundance: -
CDR3aa: CASSFTRYGYTF
CDR3nt: TGTGCCAGCAGTTTCACGAGATATGGCTACACCTTC

d_gene: -
j_gene: TRBJ2-7
v_gene: TRBV6-1
abundance: -
CDR3aa: CASSEVRGRSSYEQYF
CDR3nt: TGTGCCAGCAGTGAAGTTCGGGGGAGGAGCTCCTACGAGCAGTACTTC

d_gene: -
j_gene: TRBJ1-1
v_gene: TRBV13
abundance: -
CDR3aa: CASSLGRGNTEAFF
CDR3nt: TGTGCCAGCAGCTTAGGCAGGGGGAACACTGAAGCTTTCTTT

d_gene: TRBD1
j_gene: TRBJ2-3
v_gene: TRBV5-6
abundance: -
CDR3aa: CASTAWQGATDTQYF
CDR3nt: TGTGCCAGCACCGCGTGGCAGGGGGCAACAGATACGCAGTATTTT

d_gene: TRBD2
j_gene: TRBJ2-3
v_gene: TRBV7-2
abundance: -
CDR3aa: CASSLDGLAGRDTQYF
CDR3nt: TGTGCCAGCAGCTTAGATGGACTAGCGGGGAGAGATACGCAGTATTTT

d_gene: TRBD2
j_gene: TRBJ2-5
v_gene: TRBV5-6
abundance: -
CDR3aa: CASSQRTRRGETQYF
CDR3nt: TGTGCCAGCAGCCAGAGGACTAGGCGGGGTGAGACCCAGTACTTC

d_gene: TRBD1
j_gene: TRBJ1-4
v_gene: TRBV10-3
abundance: -
CDR3aa: CAIGQGDNEKLFF
CDR3nt: TGTGCCATAGGACAGGGGGATAATGAAAAACTGTTTTTT

d_gene: -
j_gene: TRBJ1-2
v_gene: TRBV19
abundance: medium-sized
CDR3aa: CASSMDGTYGYTF
CDR3nt: TGTGCCAGTAGTATGGACGGGACTTATGGCTACACCTTC

d_gene: -
j_gene: TRBJ1-4
v_gene: TRBV5-6
abundance: -
CDR3aa: CASSRTANEKLFF
CDR3nt: TGTGCCAGCAGCAGGACAGCGAATGAAAAACTGTTTTTT

d_gene: -
j_gene: TRBJ2-3
v_gene: TRBV9
abundance: -
CDR3aa: CASSVERGTDTQYF
CDR3nt: TGTGCCAGCAGCGTAGAGAGGGGCACAGATACGCAGTATTTT

d_gene: -
j_gene: TRBJ2-7
v_gene: TRBV7-8
abundance: -
CDR3aa: CASSLNPRSGYEQYF
CDR3nt: TGTGCCAGCAGCTTAAATCCCCGGAGCGGCTACGAGCAGTACTTC

d_gene: -
j_gene: TRBJ2-1
v_gene: TRBV10-2
abundance: once
CDR3aa: CASSGGSFYNEQFF
CDR3nt: TGCGCCAGCAGTGGTGGCAGTTTCTACAATGAGCAGTTCTTC

d_gene: -
j_gene: TRBJ1-5
v_gene: TRBV30
abundance: medium-sized
CDR3aa: CAWSLGHPNQPQHF
CDR3nt: TGTGCCTGGAGTCTTGGGCACCCCAATCAGCCCCAGCATTTT

d_gene: -
j_gene: TRBJ2-2
v_gene: TRBV20-1
abundance: -
CDR3aa: CSASIAGELFF
CDR3nt: TGCAGTGCTAGTATTGCTGGGGAGCTGTTTTTT

d_gene: TRBD1
j_gene: TRBJ2-7
v_gene: TRBV5-4
abundance: -
CDR3aa: CASSLGTGVPYF
CDR3nt: TGTGCCAGCAGCTTAGGGACAGGGGTCCCATACTTC

d_gene: TRBD2
j_gene: TRBJ2-5
v_gene: TRBV5-1
abundance: -
CDR3aa: CASSLAGGQGEKYF
CDR3nt: TGCGCCAGCAGCTTGGCGGGGGGGCAGGGAGAAAAGTACTTC

d_gene: TRBD2
j_gene: TRBJ2-3
v_gene: TRBV7-8
abundance: -
CDR3aa: CASSGTSGRATDTQYF
CDR3nt: TGTGCCAGCAGCGGAACTAGCGGGAGGGCTACAGATACGCAGTATTTT

d_gene: -
j_gene: TRBJ1-4
v_gene: TRBV6-1
abundance: few
CDR3aa: CASREEGMGGEKLFF
CDR3nt: TGTGCCAGCAGAGAAGAAGGGATGGGGGGTGAAAAACTGTTTTTT

d_gene: -
j_gene: TRBJ1-2
v_gene: TRBV19
abundance: -
CDR3aa: CASSIAPRGGGYTF
CDR3nt: TGTGCCAGTAGTATAGCCCCCCGGGGGGGTGGCTACACCTTC